This entry describes one TCR beta chain. The V end lost 3 bases, the J end lost 1 base, and 9 bases lay between the germline ends. Looked up from germline, CDR1 is KGHSH and CDR2 is LQKENI. This CDR3 region has 14 residues. These data are taken from a study of blood T cell repertoires in COVID-19. Here immunoSEQ multiplex PCR was the method, and the copy in TCRdb shows in-frame clones only, minus some. The sample carries about 120,000 clones, 75% to 90% recorded once. Sequencing was carried out using peripheral blood. The rearrangement links TRBV18 to TRBJ1-2; D uncertain. This clonotype was sampled from a woman in her 70s with acute or convalescent COVID-19. CDR3: CASSPDGNNYGYTF. Here the CDR3 DNA reads TGTGCCAGCTCACCCGACGGGAATAACTATGGCTACACCTTC.